This entry is about one T cell receptor (beta chain). Antigen specificity is unknown. The data originate from a study of T cell responses to AZD1222 COVID-19 vaccine. The study's findings and limits: The donor cohort was predominantly white British with a female majority, and clonal diversity may have been underestimated. Repertoire sampling was restricted to post-peak T cell response timepoints. Following two doses of AZD1222, Spike-specific TCR breadth and depth rose.

Trimming removed 3 bases from V and 8 bases from J; junction bases left unmatched: 15. Germline values: CDR1 MNHNS, CDR2 SASEGT. This CDR3 region has 17 residues. TCRdb keeps only in-frame clones here, not all; method: immunoSEQ multiplex PCR. Counted here are under 200,000 clones, less than 95% occurring once; the ten biggest clones make up about 0.64%. This chain links TRBV6-1 with TRBJ2-3; 9 bases line up with TRBD2. This receptor was obtained from an adult in good health. The sample in question was peripheral blood, obtained on day 0 of AZD1222 vaccination. For the CDR3, the DNA is TGTGCCAGCAGTGAGCGATCCGGGACTAGCCTCCCGGGTACGCAGTATTTT. Translating gives CASSERSGTSLPGTQYF.